The table lists the clone carrying this T cell receptor (beta chain) with a few counts. Construction of the TCRbeta library involved unique molecular identifiers. TCRdb re-called the PCR reads with MiXCR, one entry per CDR3 protein. Of some 520,000 distinct CDR3 sequences in the sample, approximately 32% were seen once. This entry comes from a study of T-cell reconstitution after alpha-beta-depleted transplantation in children. Germline values: CDR1 SGHKS, CDR2 YYEKEE (reference sequence). Trimming took 4 bases from V and 7 from J, leaving 18 bases between them. This CDR3 contains 16 residues. Sequenced material: PBMCs from the stem cell graft donor, taken from the stem cell graft. The source of this sequence is a human donor who donated a stem cell graft to a child with aplastic anemia. J is TRBJ1-6 and V is TRBV5-5; no clear D gene. The CDR3 loop reads CASSSPQRLRNSPLHF. The CDR3 nucleotides read TGTGCCAGCAGCAGCCCACAAAGGCTGAGAAATTCACCCCTCCACTTT.